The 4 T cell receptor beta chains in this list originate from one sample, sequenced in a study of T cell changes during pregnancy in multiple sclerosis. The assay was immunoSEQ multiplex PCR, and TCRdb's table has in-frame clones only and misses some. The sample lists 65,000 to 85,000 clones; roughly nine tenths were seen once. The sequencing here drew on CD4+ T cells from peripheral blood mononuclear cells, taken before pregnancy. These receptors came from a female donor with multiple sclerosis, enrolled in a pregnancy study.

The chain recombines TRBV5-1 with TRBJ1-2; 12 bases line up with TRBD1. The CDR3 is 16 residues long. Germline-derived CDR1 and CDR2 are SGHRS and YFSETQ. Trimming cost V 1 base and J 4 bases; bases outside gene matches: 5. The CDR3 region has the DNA TGCGCCAGCAGCTTGCCGGGACAGGGGGCTGGCTATGGCTACACCTTC. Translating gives CASSLPGQGAGYGYTF.

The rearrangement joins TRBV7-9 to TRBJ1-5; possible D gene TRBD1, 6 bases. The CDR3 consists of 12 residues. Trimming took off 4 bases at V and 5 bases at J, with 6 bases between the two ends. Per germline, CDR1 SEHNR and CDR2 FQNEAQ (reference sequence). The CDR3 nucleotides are TGTGCCAGCAGCTACAGGGATCAGCCCCAGCATTTT. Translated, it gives CASSYRDQPQHF. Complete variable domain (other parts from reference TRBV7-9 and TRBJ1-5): DTGVSQNPRHKITKRGQNVTFRCDPISEHNRLYWYRQTLGQGPEFLTYFQNEAQLEKSRLLSDRFSAERPKGSFSTLEIQRTEQGDSAMYLCASSYRDQPQHFGDGTRLSIL.

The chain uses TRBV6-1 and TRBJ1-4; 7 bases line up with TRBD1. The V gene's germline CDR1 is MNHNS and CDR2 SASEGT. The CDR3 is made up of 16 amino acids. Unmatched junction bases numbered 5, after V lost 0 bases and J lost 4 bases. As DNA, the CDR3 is TGTGCCAGCAGTGAAGCGGGACAGCATCATAATGAAAAACTGTTTTTT. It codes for CASSEAGQHHNEKLFF.

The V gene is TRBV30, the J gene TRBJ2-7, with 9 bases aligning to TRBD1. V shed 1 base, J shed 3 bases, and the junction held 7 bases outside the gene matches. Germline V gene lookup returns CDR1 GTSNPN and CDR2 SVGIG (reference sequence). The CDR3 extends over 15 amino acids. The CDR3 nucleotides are TGTGCCTGGAGTGGGGACAGGGCGGGCAGCTACGAGCAGTACTTC. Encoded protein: CAWSGDRAGSYEQYF.